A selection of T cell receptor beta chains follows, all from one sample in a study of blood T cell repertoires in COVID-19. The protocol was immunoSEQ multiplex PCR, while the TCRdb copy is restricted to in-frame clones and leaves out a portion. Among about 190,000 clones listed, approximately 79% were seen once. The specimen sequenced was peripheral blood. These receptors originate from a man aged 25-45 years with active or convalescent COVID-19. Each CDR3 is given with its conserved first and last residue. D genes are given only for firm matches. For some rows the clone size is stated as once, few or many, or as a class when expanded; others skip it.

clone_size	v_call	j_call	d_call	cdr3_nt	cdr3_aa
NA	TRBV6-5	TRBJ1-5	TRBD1	TGTGCCAGCAGCATGAACAGGGGGGGAAGTCAGCCCCAGCATTTT	CASSMNRGGSQPQHF
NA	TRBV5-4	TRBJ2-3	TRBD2	TGTGCCAGCAGCTTGAAGCTAGCGGGAGATACAGATACGCAGTATTTT	CASSLKLAGDTDTQYF
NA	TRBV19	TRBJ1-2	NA	TGTGCCAGTAGCCGAAGCCTGGCAGGGACTAACTATGGCTACACCTTC	CASSRSLAGTNYGYTF
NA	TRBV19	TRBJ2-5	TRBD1	TGTGCCAGTAGTACCGGACAGGGGGCGTTCGAGACCCAGTACTTC	CASSTGQGAFETQYF
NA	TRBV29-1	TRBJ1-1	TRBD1	TGCAGCGTTGAAGGGAAGCCAGGGGGTGTGAACACTGAAGCTTTCTTT	CSVEGKPGGVNTEAFF
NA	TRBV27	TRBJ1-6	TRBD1	TGTGCCAGCAGTCCGAGACAAGGGACAGCTTATAATTCACCCCTCCACTTT	CASSPRQGTAYNSPLHF
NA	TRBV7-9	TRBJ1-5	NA	TGTGCCAGCAGCTTAGAGCTAGGCATAGCGGGTTATAGCAATCAGCCCCAGCATTTT	CASSLELGIAGYSNQPQHF
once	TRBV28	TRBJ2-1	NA	TGTGCCAGCAGTCCCGGGACAACGTACAATGAGCAGTTCTTC	CASSPGTTYNEQFF
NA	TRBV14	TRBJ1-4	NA	TGTGCCAGCAGCCAGGGGCGATCGGAAAAACTGTTTTTT	CASSQGRSEKLFF
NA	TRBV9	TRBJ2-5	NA	TGTGCCAGCAGCGTAGGCGGGGGCGCCGTGGTAGAGACCCAGTACTTC	CASSVGGGAVVETQYF
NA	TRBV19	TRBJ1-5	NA	TGTGCCAGTACCCTAAGCGGGGGGAGGCAGCCCCAGCATTTT	CASTLSGGRQPQHF
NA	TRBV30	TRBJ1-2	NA	TGTGCCTGGACCACGGGCGGGAACTATGGCTACACCTTC	CAWTTGGNYGYTF
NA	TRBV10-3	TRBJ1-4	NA	TGTGCCATTGCAGGGTCTAATGAAAAACTGTTTTTT	CAIAGSNEKLFF
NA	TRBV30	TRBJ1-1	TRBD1	TGTGCCTGGAAACCCGGACAGGGCGAAATGAACACTGAAGCTTTCTTT	CAWKPGQGEMNTEAFF
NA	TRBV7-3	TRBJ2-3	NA	TGTGCCAGCAGCGAGCATGCCACTACAGATACGCAGTATTTT	CASSEHATTDTQYF
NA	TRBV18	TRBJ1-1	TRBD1	TGTGCCAGCTCACCTCCGGGACAGTTAAACACTGAAGCTTTCTTT	CASSPPGQLNTEAFF
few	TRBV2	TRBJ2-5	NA	TGTGCCAGCAGTGAAATCAGGGAGGAAGAGACCCAGTACTTC	CASSEIREEETQYF
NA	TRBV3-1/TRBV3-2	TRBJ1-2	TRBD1	TGTGCCAGCAGGACAGGGACTTATGGCTACACCTTC	CASRTGTYGYTF
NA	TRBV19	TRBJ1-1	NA	TGTGCCAGTAGTATGGGGGGAACCGAAGCTTTCTTT	CASSMGGTEAFF
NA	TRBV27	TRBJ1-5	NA	TGTGCCAGCAGTTTGCGAGGGATGAGCAATCAGCCCCAGCATTTT	CASSLRGMSNQPQHF
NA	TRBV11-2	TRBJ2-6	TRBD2	TGTGCCAGCACAAGCCAGACTAGCAGATACTCTGGGGCCAACGTCCTGACTTTC	CASTSQTSRYSGANVLTF
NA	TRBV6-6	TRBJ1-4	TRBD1	TGTGCCAGCAGGACCGGGACAGGGTGGGAAAAACTGTTTTTT	CASRTGTGWEKLFF
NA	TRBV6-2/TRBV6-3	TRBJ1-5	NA	TGTGCCAGCAGTACAGGACAGAGGACGTGGCAGCCCCAGCATTTT	CASSTGQRTWQPQHF
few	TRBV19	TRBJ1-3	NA	TGTGCCAGTAGTATTCAGGACTCTGGAAACACCATATATTTT	CASSIQDSGNTIYF
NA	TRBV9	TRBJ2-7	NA	TGTGCCAGCAGCGTAGGGACTATCTCCTACGAGCAGTACTTC	CASSVGTISYEQYF
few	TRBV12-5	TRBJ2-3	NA	TGTGCTAGTGGTCGCCAGCCCCGGGAACCCCCCAATTTT	CASGRQPREPPNF
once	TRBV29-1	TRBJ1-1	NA	TGCAGCGGGGGCTTTGGGGACACGTCCGGGGAAGCTTTCTTT	CSGGFGDTSGEAFF
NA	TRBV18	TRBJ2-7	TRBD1	TGTGCCAGCTCACCACCTAGGACAGGGGACGAGCAGTACTTC	CASSPPRTGDEQYF
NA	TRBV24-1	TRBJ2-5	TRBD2	TGTGCCACCGAGAGCGGGAGTAGGGAGACCCAGTACTTC	CATESGSRETQYF
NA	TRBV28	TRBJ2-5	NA	TGTGCCAGCAGTCGCCTCGGACAGTACCAAGAGACCCAGTACTTC	CASSRLGQYQETQYF
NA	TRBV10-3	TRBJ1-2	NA	TGTGCCATCAGCCAGGTGAGGGATGGCTACACCTTC	CAISQVRDGYTF